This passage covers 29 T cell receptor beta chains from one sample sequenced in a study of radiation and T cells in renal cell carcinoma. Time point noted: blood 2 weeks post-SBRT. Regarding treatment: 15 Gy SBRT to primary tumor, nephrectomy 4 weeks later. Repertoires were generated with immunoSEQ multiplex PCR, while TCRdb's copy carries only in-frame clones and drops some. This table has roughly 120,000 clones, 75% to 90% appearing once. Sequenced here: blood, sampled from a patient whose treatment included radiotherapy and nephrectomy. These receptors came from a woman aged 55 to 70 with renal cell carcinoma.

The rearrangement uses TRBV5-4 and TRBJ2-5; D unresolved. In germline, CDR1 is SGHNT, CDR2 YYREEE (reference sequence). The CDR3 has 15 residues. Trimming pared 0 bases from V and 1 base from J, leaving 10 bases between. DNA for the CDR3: TGTGCCAGCAGCTTGGGCCCGGGCGGCCAAGAGACCCAGTACTTC. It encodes CASSLGPGGQETQYF. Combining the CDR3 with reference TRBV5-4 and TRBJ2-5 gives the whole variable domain ETGVTQSPTHLIKTRGQQVTLRCSSQSGHNTVSWYQQALGQGPQFIFQYYREEENGRGNFPPRFSGLQFPNYSSELNVNALELDDSALYLCASSLGPGGQETQYFGPGTRLLVL.

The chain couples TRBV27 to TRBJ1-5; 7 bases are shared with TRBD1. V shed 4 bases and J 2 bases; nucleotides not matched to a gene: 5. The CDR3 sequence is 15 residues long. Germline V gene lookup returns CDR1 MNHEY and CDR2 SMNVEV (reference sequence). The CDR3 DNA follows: TGTGCCAGCAGTTCCCGGGACAGAGGCAATCAGCCCCAGCATTTT. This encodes CASSSRDRGNQPQHF.

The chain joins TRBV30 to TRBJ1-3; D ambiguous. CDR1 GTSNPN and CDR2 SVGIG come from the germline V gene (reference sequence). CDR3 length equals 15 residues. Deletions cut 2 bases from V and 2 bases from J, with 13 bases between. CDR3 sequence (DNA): TGTGCCTGGAGTCGACCTGGGATAACTGGAAACACCATATATTTT. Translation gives CAWSRPGITGNTIYF. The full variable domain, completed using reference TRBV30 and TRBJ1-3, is SQTIHQWPATLVQPVGSPLSLECTVEGTSNPNLYWYRQAAGRGLQLLFYSVGIGQISSEVPQNLSASRPQDRQFILSSKKLLLSDSGFYLCAWSRPGITGNTIYFGEGSWLTVV.

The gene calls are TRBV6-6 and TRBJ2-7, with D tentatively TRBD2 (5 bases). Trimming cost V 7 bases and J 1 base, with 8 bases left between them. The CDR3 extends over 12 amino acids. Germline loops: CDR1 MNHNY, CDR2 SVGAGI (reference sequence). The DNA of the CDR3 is TGTGCCAGCATCGGGGATTCCTACGAGCAGTACTTC. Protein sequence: CASIGDSYEQYF.

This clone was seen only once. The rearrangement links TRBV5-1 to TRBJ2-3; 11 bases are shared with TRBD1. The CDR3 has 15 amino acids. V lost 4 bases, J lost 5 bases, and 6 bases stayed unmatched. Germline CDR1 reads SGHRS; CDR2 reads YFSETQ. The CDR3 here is CASSPPGTGGDTQYF. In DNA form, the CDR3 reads TGCGCCAGCAGCCCACCCGGGACAGGGGGAGATACGCAGTATTTT.

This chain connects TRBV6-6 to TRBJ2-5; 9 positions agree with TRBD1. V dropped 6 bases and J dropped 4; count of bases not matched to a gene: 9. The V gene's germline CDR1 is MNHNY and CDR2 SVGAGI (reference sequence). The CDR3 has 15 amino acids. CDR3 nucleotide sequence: TGTGCCAGCAGCCCCGGGGACAGGGCAGCAGAGACCCAGTACTTC. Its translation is CASSPGDRAAETQYF.

CDR3 sequence reads: CASSPDGQVRPNEQFF. In nucleotides, the CDR3 is TGTGCCAGCAGCCCGGATGGGCAGGTCCGGCCCAATGAGCAGTTCTTC. The chain combines TRBV28 with TRBJ2-1; D is unresolved. Germline V CDR1 and CDR2: MDHEN, SYDVKM. V was clipped by 6 bases and J by 6 bases, with 21 bases between them. This CDR3 contains 16 residues.

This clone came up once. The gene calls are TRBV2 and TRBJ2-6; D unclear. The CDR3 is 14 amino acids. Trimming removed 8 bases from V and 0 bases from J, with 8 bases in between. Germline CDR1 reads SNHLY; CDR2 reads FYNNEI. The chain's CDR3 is CASCWDSGANVLTF. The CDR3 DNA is TGTGCCAGCTGCTGGGACTCTGGGGCCAACGTCCTGACTTTC.

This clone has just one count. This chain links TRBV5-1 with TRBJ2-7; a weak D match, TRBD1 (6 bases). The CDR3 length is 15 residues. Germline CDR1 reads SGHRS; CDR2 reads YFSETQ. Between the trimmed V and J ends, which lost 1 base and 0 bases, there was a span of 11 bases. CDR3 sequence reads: CASSLQRQASYEQYF. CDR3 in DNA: TGCGCCAGCAGCTTGCAACGACAGGCCTCCTACGAGCAGTACTTC.

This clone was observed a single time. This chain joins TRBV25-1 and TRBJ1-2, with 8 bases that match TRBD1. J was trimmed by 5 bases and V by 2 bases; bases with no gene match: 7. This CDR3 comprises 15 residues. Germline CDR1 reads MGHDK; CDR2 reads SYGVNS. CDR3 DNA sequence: TGTGCCAGCAGTGAAGGATTCGGACAGGGATATGGCTACACCTTC. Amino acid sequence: CASSEGFGQGYGYTF.

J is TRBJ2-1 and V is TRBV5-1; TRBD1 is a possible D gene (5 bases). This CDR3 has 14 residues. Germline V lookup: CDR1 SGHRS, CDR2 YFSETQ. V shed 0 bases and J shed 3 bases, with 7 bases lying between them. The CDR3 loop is CASSLEGIYNEQFF. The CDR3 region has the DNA TGCGCCAGCAGCTTGGAGGGGATCTACAATGAGCAGTTCTTC.

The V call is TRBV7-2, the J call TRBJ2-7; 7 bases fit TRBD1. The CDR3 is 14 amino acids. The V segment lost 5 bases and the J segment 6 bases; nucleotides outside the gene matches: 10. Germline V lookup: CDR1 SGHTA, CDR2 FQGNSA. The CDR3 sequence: CASSTGQPTSEQYF. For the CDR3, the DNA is TGTGCCAGCAGCACGGGACAGCCCACCTCCGAGCAGTACTTC.

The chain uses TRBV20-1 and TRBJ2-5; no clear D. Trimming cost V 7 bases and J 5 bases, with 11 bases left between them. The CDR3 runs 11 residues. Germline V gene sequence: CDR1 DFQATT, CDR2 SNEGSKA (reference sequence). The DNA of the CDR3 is TGCAGTGTAGGTGTCGAGGAGACCCAGTACTTC. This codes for CSVGVEETQYF.

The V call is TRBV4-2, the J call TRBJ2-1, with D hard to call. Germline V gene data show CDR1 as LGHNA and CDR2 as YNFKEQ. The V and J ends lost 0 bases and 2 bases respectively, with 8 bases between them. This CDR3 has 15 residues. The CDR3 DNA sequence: TGTGCCAGCAGCCAAGAAACTATAACCTACAATGAGCAGTTCTTC. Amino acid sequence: CASSQETITYNEQFF.

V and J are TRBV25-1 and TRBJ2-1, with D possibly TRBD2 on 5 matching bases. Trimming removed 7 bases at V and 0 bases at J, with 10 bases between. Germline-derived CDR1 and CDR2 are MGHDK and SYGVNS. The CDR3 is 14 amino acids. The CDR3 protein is CASNAGSSYNEQFF. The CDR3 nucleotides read TGTGCCAGCAACGCGGGCAGCTCCTACAATGAGCAGTTCTTC.

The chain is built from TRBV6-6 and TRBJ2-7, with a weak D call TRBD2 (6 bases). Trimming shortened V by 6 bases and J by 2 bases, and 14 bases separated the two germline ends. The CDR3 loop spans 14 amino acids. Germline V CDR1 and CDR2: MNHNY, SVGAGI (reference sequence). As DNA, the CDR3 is TGTGCCAGCAGCCCGCGGGGCGCCCCCTACGAGCAGTACTTC. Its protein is CASSPRGAPYEQYF.

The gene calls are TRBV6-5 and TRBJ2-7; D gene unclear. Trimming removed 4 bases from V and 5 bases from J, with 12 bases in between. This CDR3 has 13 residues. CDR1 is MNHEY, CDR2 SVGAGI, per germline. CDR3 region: CASSSWEHHEQYF. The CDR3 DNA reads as TGTGCCAGCAGTTCCTGGGAACACCACGAGCAGTACTTC.

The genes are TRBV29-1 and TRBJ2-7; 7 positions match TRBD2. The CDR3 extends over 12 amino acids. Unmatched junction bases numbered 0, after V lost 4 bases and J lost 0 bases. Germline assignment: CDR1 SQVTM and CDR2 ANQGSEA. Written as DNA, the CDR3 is TGCAGCGTTGGCGGGGGCTCCTACGAGCAGTACTTC. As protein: CSVGGGSYEQYF.

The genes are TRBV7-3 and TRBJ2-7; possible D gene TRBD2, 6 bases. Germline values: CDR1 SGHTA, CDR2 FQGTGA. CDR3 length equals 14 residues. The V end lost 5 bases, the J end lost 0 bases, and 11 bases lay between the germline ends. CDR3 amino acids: CASSGSGSSYEQYF. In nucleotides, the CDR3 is TGTGCCAGCAGCGGTAGCGGAAGCTCCTACGAGCAGTACTTC.

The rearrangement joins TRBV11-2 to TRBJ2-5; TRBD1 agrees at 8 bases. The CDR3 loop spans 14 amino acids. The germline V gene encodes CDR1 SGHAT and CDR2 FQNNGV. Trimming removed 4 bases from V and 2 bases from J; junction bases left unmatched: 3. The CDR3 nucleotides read TGTGCCAGCAGCTCCCGGACAGGGCAAGAGACCCAGTACTTC. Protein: CASSSRTGQETQYF.

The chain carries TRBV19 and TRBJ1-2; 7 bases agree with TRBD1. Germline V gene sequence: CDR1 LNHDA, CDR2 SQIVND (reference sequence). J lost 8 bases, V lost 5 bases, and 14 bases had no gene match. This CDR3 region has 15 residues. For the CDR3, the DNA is TGTGCCAGTAGTCCCCGACAGGGATTAGTAAGGGGCTACACCTTC. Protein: CASSPRQGLVRGYTF.

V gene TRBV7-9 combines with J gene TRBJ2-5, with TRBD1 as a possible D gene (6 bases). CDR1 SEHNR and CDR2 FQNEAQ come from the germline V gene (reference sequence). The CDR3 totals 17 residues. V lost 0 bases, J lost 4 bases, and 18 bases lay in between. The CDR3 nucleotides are TGTGCCAGCAGCTTAGCGGTATGGGGGACAAGCGGAGAGACCCAGTACTTC. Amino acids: CASSLAVWGTSGETQYF.

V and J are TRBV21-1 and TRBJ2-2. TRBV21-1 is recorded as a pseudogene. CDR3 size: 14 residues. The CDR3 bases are TGTGCCAGCAGCAAAGCAGCGAACACCGGGGAGCTGTTTTTT. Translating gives CASSKAANTGELFF.

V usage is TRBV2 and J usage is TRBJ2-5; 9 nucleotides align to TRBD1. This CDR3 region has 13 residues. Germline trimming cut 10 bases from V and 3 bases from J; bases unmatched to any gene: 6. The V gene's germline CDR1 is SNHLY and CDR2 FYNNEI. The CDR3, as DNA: TGTGCCACCTCCCGGGACAGGGAAGAGACCCAGTACTTC. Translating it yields CATSRDREETQYF.

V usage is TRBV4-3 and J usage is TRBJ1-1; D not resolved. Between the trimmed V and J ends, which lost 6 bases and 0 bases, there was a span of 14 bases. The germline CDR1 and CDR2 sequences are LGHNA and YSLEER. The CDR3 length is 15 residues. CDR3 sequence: CASSSRLGVNTEAFF. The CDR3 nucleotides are TGCGCCAGCAGTTCAAGATTGGGCGTGAACACTGAAGCTTTCTTT.

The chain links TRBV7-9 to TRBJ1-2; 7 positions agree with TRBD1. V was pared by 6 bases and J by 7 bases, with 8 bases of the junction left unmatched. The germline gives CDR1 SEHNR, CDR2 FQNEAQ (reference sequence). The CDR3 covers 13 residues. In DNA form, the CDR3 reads TGTGCCAGCAGTAGAGGCTCAGGGGGTGGCTACACCTTC. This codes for CASSRGSGGGYTF.

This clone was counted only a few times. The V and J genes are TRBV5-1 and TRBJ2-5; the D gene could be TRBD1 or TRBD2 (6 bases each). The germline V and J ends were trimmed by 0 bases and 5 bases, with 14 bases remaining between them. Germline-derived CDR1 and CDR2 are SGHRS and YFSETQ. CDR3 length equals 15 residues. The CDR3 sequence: CASSLEGGALETQYF. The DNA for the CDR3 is TGCGCCAGCAGCTTGGAGGGGGGCGCATTGGAGACCCAGTACTTC.

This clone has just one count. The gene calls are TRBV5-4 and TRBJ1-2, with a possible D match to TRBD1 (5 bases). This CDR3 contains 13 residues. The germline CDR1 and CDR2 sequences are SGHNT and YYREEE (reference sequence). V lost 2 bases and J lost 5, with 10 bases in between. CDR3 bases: TGTGCCAGCAGCTTACCGGCAGGGTATGGCTACACCTTC. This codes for CASSLPAGYGYTF.

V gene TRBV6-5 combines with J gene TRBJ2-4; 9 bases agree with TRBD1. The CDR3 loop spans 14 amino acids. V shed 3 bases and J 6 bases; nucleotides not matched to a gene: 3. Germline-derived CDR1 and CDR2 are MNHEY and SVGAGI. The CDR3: CASSYLTGGNIQYF. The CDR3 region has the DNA TGTGCCAGCAGTTATCTGACAGGGGGAAACATTCAGTACTTC.